This T cell receptor beta chain comes out of a study of blood T cells in healthy people across ages. Whole-study findings and limits: It was held that diversity estimates obtained from one million T cells represented underestimates. TCR beta diversity, measured per million T cells, fell in a roughly linear way with age.

Details on this clonotype: Its antigen is unidentified.

A second PCR of roughly 7 to 11 cycles used a sample-barcoded 5' primer and a J-beta primer mix. Each cDNA molecule, via a template-switch adaptor with 12 random nucleotides, was tagged. TCRdb ran MiXCR on the 5' RACE reads and lists one entry per CDR3 protein. The repertoire holds some 880,000 distinct CDR3 sequences, with under 40% as singletons. Total RNA extraction produced at least 5.5 micrograms (per sample) for the study. Germline V gives CDR1 SGHTA, CDR2 FQGNSA. Trimming shortened V by 0 bases and J by 6 bases, and 6 bases separated the two germline ends. The CDR3 length is 12 residues. The clonotype was recovered from a man aged 18 to 29 in good health. This sequence joins TRBV7-2 and TRBJ2-7, with D uncertain. Sequenced material: blood. CDR3 region: CASSLAAAEQYF. As DNA, the CDR3 is TGTGCCAGCAGCTTAGCGGCGGCCGAGCAGTACTTC.